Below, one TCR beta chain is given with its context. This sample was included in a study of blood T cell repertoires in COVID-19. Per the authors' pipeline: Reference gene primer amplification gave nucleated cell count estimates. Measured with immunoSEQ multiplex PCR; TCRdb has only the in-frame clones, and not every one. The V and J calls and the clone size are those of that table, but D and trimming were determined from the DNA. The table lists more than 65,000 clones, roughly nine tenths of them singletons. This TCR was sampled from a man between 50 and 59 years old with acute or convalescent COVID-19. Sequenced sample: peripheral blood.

In DNA form, the CDR3 reads TGTGCCAGCAGTTCTTCAGGGACACCCTACGAGCAGTACGTC. It is translated as CASSSSGTPYEQYV. The chain has TRBV27 and TRBJ2-7; D is possibly TRBD1 (6 bases). The CDR3 has 14 residues. Trimming took off 4 bases at V and 2 bases at J, with 12 bases between the two ends. CDR1 is MNHEY and CDR2 is SMNVEV in the germline V gene (reference sequence).